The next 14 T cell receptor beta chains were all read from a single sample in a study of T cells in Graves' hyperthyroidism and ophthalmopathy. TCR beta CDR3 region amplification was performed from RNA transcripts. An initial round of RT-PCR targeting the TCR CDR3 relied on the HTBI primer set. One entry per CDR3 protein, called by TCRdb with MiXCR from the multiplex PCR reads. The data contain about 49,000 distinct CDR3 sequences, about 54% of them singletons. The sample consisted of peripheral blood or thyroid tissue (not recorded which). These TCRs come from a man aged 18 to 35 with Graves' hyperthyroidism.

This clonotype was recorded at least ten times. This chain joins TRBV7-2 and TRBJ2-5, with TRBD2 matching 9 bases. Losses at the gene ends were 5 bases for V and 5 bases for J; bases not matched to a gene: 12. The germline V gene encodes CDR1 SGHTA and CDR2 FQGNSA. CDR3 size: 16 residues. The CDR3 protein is CASSATGTSNIETQYF. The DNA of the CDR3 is TGTGCCAGCAGCGCTACCGGGACTAGCAACATCGAGACCCAGTACTTC.

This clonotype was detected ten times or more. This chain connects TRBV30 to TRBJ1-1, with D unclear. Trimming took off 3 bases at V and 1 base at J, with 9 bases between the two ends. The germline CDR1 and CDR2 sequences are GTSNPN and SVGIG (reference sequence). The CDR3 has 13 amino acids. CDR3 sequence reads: CAWSAKWNTEAFF. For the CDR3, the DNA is TGTGCCTGGAGCGCCAAGTGGAACACTGAAGCTTTCTTT.

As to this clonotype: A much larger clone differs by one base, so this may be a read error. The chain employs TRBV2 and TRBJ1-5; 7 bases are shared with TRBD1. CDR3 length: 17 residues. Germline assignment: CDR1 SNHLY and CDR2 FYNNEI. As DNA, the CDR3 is TGTGCCAGCAGTTCCCCCACTGACAGGGTTGACAATCAGCCCCGGCATTTT. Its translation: CASSSPTDRVDNQPRHF.

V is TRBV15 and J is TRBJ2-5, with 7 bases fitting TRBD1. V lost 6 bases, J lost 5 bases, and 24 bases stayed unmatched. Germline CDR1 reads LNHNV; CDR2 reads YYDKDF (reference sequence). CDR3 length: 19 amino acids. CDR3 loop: CATSQRGGTQDRAVETQYF. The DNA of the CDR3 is TGTGCCACCAGTCAAAGAGGGGGAACTCAAGACAGGGCTGTGGAGACCCAGTACTTC.

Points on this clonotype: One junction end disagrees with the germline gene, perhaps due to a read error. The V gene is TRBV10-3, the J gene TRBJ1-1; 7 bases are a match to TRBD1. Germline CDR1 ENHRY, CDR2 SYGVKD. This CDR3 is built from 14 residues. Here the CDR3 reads CASSHPTGLTEAFF. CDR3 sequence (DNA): TGTGCCAGCAGTCACCCGACAGGGCTCACTGAAGCTTTCTTT.

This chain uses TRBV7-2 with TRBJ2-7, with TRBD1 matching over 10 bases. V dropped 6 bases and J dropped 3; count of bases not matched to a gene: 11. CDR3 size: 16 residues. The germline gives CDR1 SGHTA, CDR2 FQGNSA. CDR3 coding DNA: TGTGCCAGCAGTTTAAACCCGGGACAGGGGCGCTACGAGCAGTACTTC. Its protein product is CASSLNPGQGRYEQYF.

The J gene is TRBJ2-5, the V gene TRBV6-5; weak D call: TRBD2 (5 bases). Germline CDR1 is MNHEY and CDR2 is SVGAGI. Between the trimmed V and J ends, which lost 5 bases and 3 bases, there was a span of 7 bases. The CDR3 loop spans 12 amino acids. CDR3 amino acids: CASSPGEETQYF. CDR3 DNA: TGTGCCAGCAGTCCCGGGGAAGAGACCCAGTACTTC.

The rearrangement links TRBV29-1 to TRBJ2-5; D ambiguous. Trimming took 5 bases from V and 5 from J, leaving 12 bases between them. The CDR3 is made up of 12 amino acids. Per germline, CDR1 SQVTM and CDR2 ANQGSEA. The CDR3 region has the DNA TGCAGCGTTATCCCCGATTGGGAGACCCAGTACTTC. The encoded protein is CSVIPDWETQYF.

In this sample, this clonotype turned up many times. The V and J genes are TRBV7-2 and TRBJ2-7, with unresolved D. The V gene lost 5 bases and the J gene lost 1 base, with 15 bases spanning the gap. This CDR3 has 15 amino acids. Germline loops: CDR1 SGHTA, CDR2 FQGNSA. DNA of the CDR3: TGTGCCAGCAGCCAAGGAGTTTATGGGTCCTACGAGCAGTACTTC. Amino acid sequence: CASSQGVYGSYEQYF.

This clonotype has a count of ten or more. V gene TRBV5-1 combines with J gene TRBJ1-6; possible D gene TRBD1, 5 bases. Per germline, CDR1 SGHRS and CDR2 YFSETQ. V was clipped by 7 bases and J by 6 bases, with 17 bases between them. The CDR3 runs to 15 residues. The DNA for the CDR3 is TGCGCCAGCGCCGCCCGGCAGGGAAGTAATTCACCCCTCCACTTT. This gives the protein CASAARQGSNSPLHF.

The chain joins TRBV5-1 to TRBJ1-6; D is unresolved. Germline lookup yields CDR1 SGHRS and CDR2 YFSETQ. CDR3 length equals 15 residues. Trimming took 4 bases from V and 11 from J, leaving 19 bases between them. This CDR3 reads CASSRTGLERAPLHF. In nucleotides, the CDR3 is TGCGCCAGCAGCCGGACGGGCCTTGAGAGGGCACCCCTCCACTTT.

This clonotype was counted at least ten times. CDR3 loop: CASSFPGPNQETQYF. Written as DNA, the CDR3 is TGTGCCAGCAGCTTCCCCGGACCTAACCAAGAGACCCAGTACTTC. This chain connects TRBV6-6 to TRBJ2-5; D uncertain. Trimming pared 6 bases from V and 0 bases from J, leaving 14 bases between. Per germline, CDR1 MNHNY and CDR2 SVGAGI (reference sequence). This CDR3 has 15 amino acids.

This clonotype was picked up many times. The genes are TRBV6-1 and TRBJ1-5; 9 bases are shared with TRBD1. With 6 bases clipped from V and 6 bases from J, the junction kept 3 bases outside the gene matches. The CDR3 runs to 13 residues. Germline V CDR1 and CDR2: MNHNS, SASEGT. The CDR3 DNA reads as TGTGCCAGCAGGGGACAGGGAGGTCAGCCCCAGCATTTT. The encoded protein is CASRGQGGQPQHF.

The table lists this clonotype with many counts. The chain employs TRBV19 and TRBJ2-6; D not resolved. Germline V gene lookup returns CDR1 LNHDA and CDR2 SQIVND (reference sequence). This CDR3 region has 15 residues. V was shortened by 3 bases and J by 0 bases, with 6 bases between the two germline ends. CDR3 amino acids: CASSIRSSGANVLTF. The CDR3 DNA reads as TGTGCCAGTAGTATTAGGAGCTCTGGGGCCAACGTCCTGACTTTC.